Listed here are 20 T cell receptor beta chains from one sample, sequenced in a study of cytomegalovirus exposure and HLA in healthy donors (dated by TCRdb to between 2016 and 2019). Library preparation was by the immunoSEQ multiplex PCR assay. Imported from immuneACCESS, the table was reduced by TCRdb to in-frame sequences with V and J called. These copies leave out some clones; in studies compared against another copy, an unresolved V gene accounts for under half, and the cause of the remainder is not known. This sample comprises under 200,000 clones, about 90% of them detected only once. The leading ten clones occupy about 9.3% of the sample. The sample consisted of PBMCs. All receptors derive from a woman aged 18-35 years in good health and CMV-seropositive.

The gene calls are TRBV9 and TRBJ2-7; 7 bases line up with TRBD2. CDR1 and CDR2 from the germline V gene are SGDLS and YYNGEE. The CDR3 totals 15 residues. V dropped 4 bases and J dropped 4; count of bases not matched to a gene: 11. The DNA for the CDR3 is TGTGCCAGCAGCCCCCGGGGGGTCGGGTCGTACGAGCAGTACTTC. Encoded protein: CASSPRGVGSYEQYF. Supplemented by reference TRBV9 and TRBJ2-7, the full variable domain reads DSGVTQTPKHLITATGQRVTLRCSPRSGDLSVYWYQQSLDQGLQFLIQYYNGEERAKGNILERFSAQQFPDLHSELNLSSLELGDSALYFCASSPRGVGSYEQYFGPGTRLTVT.

This chain uses TRBV4-2 with TRBJ1-1; 9 bases are shared with TRBD1. This CDR3 is built from 15 residues. Germline lookup yields CDR1 LGHNA and CDR2 YNFKEQ. V was clipped by 4 bases and J by 3 bases; unmatched bases: 6. CDR3 sequence: CASSLYRGRDTEAFF. The CDR3 DNA follows: TGTGCCAGCAGCCTTTACAGGGGGCGCGACACTGAAGCTTTCTTT.

This chain uses TRBV12-5 with TRBJ1-5; weak D call: TRBD1 (6 bases). Trimming stripped 5 bases from V and 2 bases from J, with 10 bases between. This CDR3 spans 14 amino acids. Germline loops: CDR1 LGHNT, CDR2 FRNRAP. The CDR3 protein is CASGTRGGNQPQHF. For the CDR3, the DNA is TGTGCTAGTGGTACCAGGGGTGGCAATCAGCCCCAGCATTTT.

This chain uses TRBV27 with TRBJ1-1; D is unclear. Germline CDR1 and CDR2: MNHEY and SMNVEV (reference sequence). The CDR3 runs to 10 residues. V shed 8 bases and J shed 5 bases, with 6 bases lying between them. DNA for the CDR3: TGTGCCAGCGGCGGGACTGAAGCTTTCTTT. Amino acids: CASGGTEAFF.

In its sample, this clone was seen once. This rearrangement joins TRBV6-5 to TRBJ2-2; a possible D gene is TRBD1 (6 bases). Trimming shortened V by 4 bases and J by 6 bases, and 18 bases separated the two germline ends. CDR3 length equals 16 residues. Looked up from germline, CDR1 is MNHEY and CDR2 is SVGAGI. This CDR3 reads CASSSPAFRGAGELFF. In DNA, the CDR3 is TGTGCCAGCAGTTCTCCAGCGTTCAGGGGTGCCGGGGAGCTGTTTTTT.

The chain links TRBV2 to TRBJ2-7; TRBD1 agrees at 10 bases. With 4 bases clipped from V and 6 bases from J, the junction kept 15 bases outside the gene matches. This CDR3 region has 17 residues. Germline V lookup: CDR1 SNHLY, CDR2 FYNNEI. The CDR3 loop reads CASSVGVGGQGIGEQYF. CDR3 nucleotide sequence: TGTGCCAGCAGTGTGGGCGTAGGGGGACAGGGGATCGGCGAGCAGTACTTC.

This clone was found a few times. The chain carries TRBV6-1 and TRBJ1-2; D is undetermined. Germline values: CDR1 MNHNS, CDR2 SASEGT. Trimming left V 3 bases short and J 5 bases short, with 10 bases between. CDR3 length: 13 amino acids. The CDR3 nucleotides are TGTGCCAGCAGTGATTTGAGTCGGTATGGCTACACCTTC. Residues: CASSDLSRYGYTF.

This chain joins TRBV28 and TRBJ1-5, with D perhaps matching TRBD1 (5 bases). The CDR3 spans 14 residues. Germline V gene sequence: CDR1 MDHEN, CDR2 SYDVKM. The ends were cut back, 8 bases at V and 3 bases at J, with 14 bases in the middle. CDR3 protein: CASALGGDNQPQHF. For the CDR3, the DNA is TGTGCCAGCGCCCTCGGGGGGGACAATCAGCCCCAGCATTTT.

The rearrangement links TRBV30 to TRBJ2-3, with TRBD2 matching over 7 bases. Germline CDR1 GTSNPN, CDR2 SVGIG (reference sequence). The V and J ends lost 2 bases and 6 bases, in that order; junction bases with no gene match: 8. This CDR3 spans 14 amino acids. The CDR3 bases are TGTGCCTGGAGTTGGGGGGGAGGGACTGATACGCAGTATTTT. It specifies CAWSWGGGTDTQYF.

In regard to this clone: At the DNA level, this CDR3 is encoded by other sequences in the same sample as well. The chain uses TRBV5-1 and TRBJ2-1; D might be TRBD1 (5 bases). Germline CDR1 SGHRS, CDR2 YFSETQ. The CDR3 is 14 amino acids. Trimming removed 0 bases from V and 2 bases from J, with 6 bases in between. The chain's CDR3 is CASSLGGPYNEQFF. In DNA form, the CDR3 reads TGCGCCAGCAGCTTGGGGGGCCCCTACAATGAGCAGTTCTTC.

This chain uses TRBV19 with TRBJ1-1; 10 bases are a match to TRBD1. Trimming took 7 bases from V and 1 from J; bases not matched to a gene: 3. CDR1 and CDR2 (germline): LNHDA, SQIVND (reference sequence). CDR3 size: 14 residues. The CDR3 bases are TGTGCCAGTATGTGGGACAGGGGGAACACTGAAGCTTTCTTT. As protein: CASMWDRGNTEAFF.

The chain combines TRBV7-8 with TRBJ1-1, with D tentatively TRBD1 (5 bases). The CDR3 has 13 residues. Between the trimmed V and J ends, which lost 5 bases and 4 bases, there was a span of 11 bases. Germline lookup yields CDR1 SGHVS and CDR2 FQNEAQ. In DNA form, the CDR3 reads TGTGCCAGCAGCCCAGAAGGGGCCACTGAAGCTTTCTTT. It yields the protein CASSPEGATEAFF.

The chain joins TRBV6-1 to TRBJ2-1; 9 bases match TRBD1. The CDR3 runs 14 residues. The J segment lost 9 bases and the V segment lost 10 bases, leaving 13 bases of the junction unmatched. CDR1 is MNHNS, CDR2 SASEGT, per germline. The CDR3 protein is CATLIRTGDTEQFF. As DNA, the CDR3 is TGTGCCACCCTAATACGGACAGGGGACACTGAGCAGTTCTTC.

The CDR3 bases are TGCGCCAGCAGCCCGGGGACTAGTCCCGCCGCCTACAATGAGCAGTTCTTC. Translating gives CASSPGTSPAAYNEQFF. The chain combines TRBV5-1 with TRBJ2-1; 8 nucleotides align to TRBD2. Trimming took 4 bases from V and 2 from J; bases not matched to a gene: 11. The CDR3 runs to 17 residues. Looked up from germline, CDR1 is SGHRS and CDR2 is YFSETQ.

This clone has just one count. The V call is TRBV7-8, the J call TRBJ2-7, with D perhaps TRBD1 (6 bases). The germline gives CDR1 SGHVS, CDR2 FQNEAQ. Trimming shortened V by 4 bases and J by 4 bases, and 11 bases separated the two germline ends. The CDR3 has 13 amino acids. CDR3 in DNA: TGTGCCAGCAGCTCGTTAGGGGGTTACGAGCAGTACTTC. Amino acid sequence: CASSSLGGYEQYF.

The chain couples TRBV19 to TRBJ2-2, with 9 bases that match TRBD1. Trimming removed 2 bases from V and 4 bases from J; junction bases left unmatched: 8. In germline, CDR1 is LNHDA, CDR2 SQIVND (reference sequence). CDR3 length: 17 residues. Here the CDR3 DNA reads TGTGCCAGTAGTATACGACAGGGGGTACTTCCCACCGGGGAGCTGTTTTTT. This codes for CASSIRQGVLPTGELFF.

This chain connects TRBV5-1 to TRBJ2-7, with 7 bases lining up with TRBD1. The V segment lost 0 bases and the J segment 7 bases; nucleotides outside the gene matches: 1. The CDR3 extends over 12 amino acids. The germline gives CDR1 SGHRS, CDR2 YFSETQ. Here the CDR3 DNA reads TGCGCCAGCAGCTTGGGGACAGGTGAGCAGTACTTC. Amino acid sequence: CASSLGTGEQYF.

The chain links TRBV7-2 to TRBJ2-3, with TRBD2 matching 10 bases. V lost 5 bases to trimming and J lost 2 bases; unmatched junction nucleotides: 7. The V gene's germline CDR1 is SGHTA and CDR2 FQGNSA. CDR3 size: 16 residues. CDR3 in amino acids: CASSLLAGAITDTQYF. The CDR3 DNA reads as TGTGCCAGCAGCCTGCTAGCGGGGGCCATCACAGATACGCAGTATTTT.

V is TRBV5-6 and J is TRBJ1-2; D gene uncertain. V dropped 1 base and J dropped 1 base, with 14 bases sitting between them. This CDR3 is built from 16 residues. Looked up from germline, CDR1 is SGHDT and CDR2 is YYEEEE. Written as DNA, the CDR3 is TGTGCCAGCAGCTTGTCGTTAGAGTATATTAACTATGGCTACACCTTC. Amino acid sequence: CASSLSLEYINYGYTF.

This chain joins TRBV9 and TRBJ2-2; D call uncertain. Germline loops: CDR1 SGDLS, CDR2 YYNGEE. CDR3 length: 16 residues. The V and J ends lost 0 bases and 0 bases respectively, with 9 bases between them. This CDR3 is CASSVVSSTNTGELFF. The CDR3 bases are TGTGCCAGCAGCGTAGTGTCTAGTACGAACACCGGGGAGCTGTTTTTT.